This TCR beta chain was found in a study of CD8 T cells in ankylosing spondylitis. Whole-study findings and limits: Reactive arthritis synovial fluid and blood previously showed some of these motif variants. There was a TCR beta motif, made of several highly homologous variants, that appeared characteristic of ankylosing spondylitis blood.

This clonotype was picked up many times. Its specificity is not known. TCRdb passed the 5' RACE reads through MiXCR, listing each CDR3 protein once. The table has roughly 230,000 distinct CDR3 sequences, about 10% seen once; the top ten hold 2.5% to 3%. Trimming removed 4 bases at V and 4 bases at J, with 22 bases between. Germline V lookup: CDR1 SGHRS, CDR2 YFSETQ. The CDR3 is 17 amino acids. This sequence joins TRBV5-1 and TRBJ2-3; D might be TRBD1 or TRBD2, each matching 6 bases. Source material: blood, either unsorted or a sorted T cell fraction (not recorded which). This receptor was taken from a male donor with ankylosing spondylitis or in good health (not recorded which). In nucleotides, the CDR3 is TGCGCCAGCAGCATGGGGGGCGGAGTCCCTGGGGCAGATACGCAGTATTTT. Amino acids: CASSMGGGVPGADTQYF.